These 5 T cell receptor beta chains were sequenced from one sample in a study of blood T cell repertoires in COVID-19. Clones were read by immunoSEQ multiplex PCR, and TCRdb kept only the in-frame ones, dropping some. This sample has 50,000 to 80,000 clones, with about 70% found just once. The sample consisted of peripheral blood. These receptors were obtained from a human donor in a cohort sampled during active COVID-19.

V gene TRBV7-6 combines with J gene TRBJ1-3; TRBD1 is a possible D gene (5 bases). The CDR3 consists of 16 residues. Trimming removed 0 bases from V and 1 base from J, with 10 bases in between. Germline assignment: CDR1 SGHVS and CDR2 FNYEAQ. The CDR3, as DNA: TGTGCCAGCAGCTTAGCGTTAGCAGGGTCTGGAAACACCATATATTTT. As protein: CASSLALAGSGNTIYF.

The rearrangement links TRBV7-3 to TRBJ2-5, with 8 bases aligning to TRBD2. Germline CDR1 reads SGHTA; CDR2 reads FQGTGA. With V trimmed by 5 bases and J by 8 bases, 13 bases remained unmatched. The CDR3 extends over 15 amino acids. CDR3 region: CASSPRGGPMATQYF. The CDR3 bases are TGTGCCAGCAGCCCACGGGGGGGCCCTATGGCAACCCAGTACTTC.

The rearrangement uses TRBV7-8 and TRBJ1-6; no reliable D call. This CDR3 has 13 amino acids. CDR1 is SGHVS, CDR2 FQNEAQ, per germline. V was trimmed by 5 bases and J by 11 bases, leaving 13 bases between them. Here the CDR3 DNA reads TGTGCCAGCAGCCCCGAACTTCCGGCACCCCTCCACTTT. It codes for CASSPELPAPLHF.

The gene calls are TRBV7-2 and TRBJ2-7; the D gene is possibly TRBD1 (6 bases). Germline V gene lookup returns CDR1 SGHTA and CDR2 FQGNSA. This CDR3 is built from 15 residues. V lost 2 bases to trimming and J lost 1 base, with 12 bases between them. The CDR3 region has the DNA TGTGCCAGCAGCTTAACCCAGGGGCCATCCTACGAGCAGTACTTC. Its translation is CASSLTQGPSYEQYF.

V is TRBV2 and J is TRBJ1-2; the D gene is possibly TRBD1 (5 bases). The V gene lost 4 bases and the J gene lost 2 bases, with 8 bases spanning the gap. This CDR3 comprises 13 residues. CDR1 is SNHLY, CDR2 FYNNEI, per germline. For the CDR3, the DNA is TGTGCCAGCAGTGGACAGAAAAACTATGGCTACACCTTC. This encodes CASSGQKNYGYTF.